These T cell receptor beta chains were read from a single sample in a study of blood T cell repertoires in COVID-19. The assay was immunoSEQ multiplex PCR, and TCRdb's table has in-frame clones only and misses some. Seen here are around 99,000 clones, approximately 82% observed once, and the top ten hold roughly 7.9%. The sequencing input was peripheral blood. These receptors came from a woman of 80 years or more with active or convalescent COVID-19. Each CDR3 is given with its conserved first and last residue. The order of the fields is J gene, V gene, D gene, clone size, CDR3 protein, CDR3 DNA. D genes are given only for firm matches. Some rows have no size entry. The others give once, few or many, or a class for an expanded clone.

J gene: TRBJ1-6
V gene: TRBV5-4
D gene: -
clone size: -
CDR3 protein: CASSRGEPNSPLHF
CDR3 DNA: TGTGCCAGCAGCCGGGGGGAGCCAAATTCACCCCTCCACTTT

J gene: TRBJ2-7
V gene: TRBV7-3
D gene: TRBD2
clone size: -
CDR3 protein: CASSILAGGYEQYF
CDR3 DNA: TGTGCCAGCAGCATACTAGCGGGAGGTTACGAGCAGTACTTC

J gene: TRBJ2-7
V gene: TRBV10-2
D gene: TRBD1
clone size: -
CDR3 protein: CASADRDRGYYEQYF
CDR3 DNA: TGCGCCAGCGCTGACCGGGACAGGGGGTACTACGAGCAGTACTTC

J gene: TRBJ2-5
V gene: TRBV3-1/TRBV3-2
D gene: TRBD2
clone size: -
CDR3 protein: CASSRLAPVGRQETQYF
CDR3 DNA: TGTGCCAGCAGCCGACTAGCTCCGGTAGGTCGGCAAGAGACCCAGTACTTC

J gene: TRBJ2-1
V gene: TRBV18
D gene: -
clone size: -
CDR3 protein: CASSPREYNEQFF
CDR3 DNA: TGTGCCAGCTCACCACGCGAGTACAATGAGCAGTTCTTC

J gene: TRBJ1-2
V gene: TRBV18
D gene: TRBD1
clone size: -
CDR3 protein: CASSQQGWGYTF
CDR3 DNA: TGTGCCAGCTCACAACAGGGGTGGGGCTACACCTTC

J gene: TRBJ2-3
V gene: TRBV11-1
D gene: -
clone size: -
CDR3 protein: CASSRAVSVDTQYF
CDR3 DNA: TGTGCCAGCAGCCGAGCCGTTTCGGTAGATACGCAGTATTTT

J gene: TRBJ2-7
V gene: TRBV27
D gene: TRBD2
clone size: -
CDR3 protein: CASSLRTSGRALSYEQYF
CDR3 DNA: TGTGCCAGCAGTTTAAGGACTAGCGGGAGGGCCCTCTCCTACGAGCAGTACTTC

J gene: TRBJ1-6
V gene: TRBV7-3
D gene: -
clone size: -
CDR3 protein: CASSLQHRRDSPLHF
CDR3 DNA: TGTGCCAGCAGCCTCCAACACCGCCGGGATTCACCCCTCCACTTT

J gene: TRBJ2-3
V gene: TRBV7-3
D gene: TRBD2
clone size: -
CDR3 protein: CASGFGLAGALETTDTQYF
CDR3 DNA: TGTGCCAGCGGATTCGGACTAGCGGGAGCGCTGGAAACCACAGATACGCAGTATTTT

J gene: TRBJ2-3
V gene: TRBV19
D gene: TRBD2
clone size: -
CDR3 protein: CASSGFRGGLFPDTQYF
CDR3 DNA: TGTGCCAGTAGTGGTTTTAGGGGAGGGCTCTTTCCAGATACGCAGTATTTT

J gene: TRBJ2-2
V gene: TRBV5-1
D gene: -
clone size: -
CDR3 protein: CASSPSASGSWDTGELFF
CDR3 DNA: TGCGCCAGCAGCCCCTCAGCCTCCGGGAGTTGGGACACCGGGGAGCTGTTTTTT

J gene: TRBJ1-5
V gene: TRBV28
D gene: -
clone size: -
CDR3 protein: CASSAQQRQPQHF
CDR3 DNA: TGTGCCAGCAGTGCGCAACAGAGACAGCCCCAGCATTTT

J gene: TRBJ1-1
V gene: TRBV27
D gene: -
clone size: few
CDR3 protein: CASSLQDSNTEAFF
CDR3 DNA: TGTGCCAGCAGTTTACAGGACTCGAACACTGAAGCTTTCTTT

J gene: TRBJ2-1
V gene: TRBV3-1/TRBV3-2
D gene: TRBD2
clone size: -
CDR3 protein: CASSQGLTNEQFF
CDR3 DNA: TGTGCCAGCAGCCAGGGACTAACCAATGAGCAGTTCTTC

J gene: TRBJ2-5
V gene: TRBV5-1
D gene: TRBD1
clone size: -
CDR3 protein: CASSDRQGKGETQYF
CDR3 DNA: TGCGCCAGCAGCGACCGACAGGGGAAGGGAGAGACCCAGTACTTC

J gene: TRBJ2-7
V gene: TRBV14
D gene: -
clone size: -
CDR3 protein: CASSLSDGGSYEQYF
CDR3 DNA: TGTGCCAGCAGCCTTTCCGACGGAGGTTCCTACGAGCAGTACTTC

J gene: TRBJ2-3
V gene: TRBV29-1
D gene: TRBD1
clone size: -
CDR3 protein: CSAVPNRGLADTQYF
CDR3 DNA: TGCAGCGCCGTACCCAACAGGGGGCTCGCAGATACGCAGTATTTT

J gene: TRBJ2-1
V gene: TRBV7-2
D gene: TRBD2
clone size: once
CDR3 protein: CASSPGSGSYNEQFF
CDR3 DNA: TGTGCCAGCAGCCCAGGCAGCGGGAGCTACAATGAGCAGTTCTTC

J gene: TRBJ2-3
V gene: TRBV28
D gene: TRBD2
clone size: -
CDR3 protein: CASSLPTSGSLTDTQYF
CDR3 DNA: TGTGCCAGCAGTTTACCGACTAGCGGGAGCCTCACAGATACGCAGTATTTT

J gene: TRBJ2-2
V gene: TRBV25-1
D gene: -
clone size: -
CDR3 protein: CASWGQGKTGELFF
CDR3 DNA: TGTGCCAGCTGGGGGCAGGGTAAAACCGGGGAGCTGTTTTTT

J gene: TRBJ2-5
V gene: TRBV9
D gene: TRBD2
clone size: once
CDR3 protein: CASSVGGGRGQETQYF
CDR3 DNA: TGTGCCAGCAGCGTAGGGGGCGGGAGAGGGCAAGAGACCCAGTACTTC

J gene: TRBJ2-7
V gene: TRBV20-1
D gene: TRBD2
clone size: few
CDR3 protein: CSASDSGTSGRREQYF
CDR3 DNA: TGCAGTGCTAGTGACAGTGGGACTAGCGGGAGGAGGGAGCAGTACTTC

J gene: TRBJ2-7
V gene: TRBV6-6
D gene: TRBD1
clone size: -
CDR3 protein: CASSYSTGRGYEQYF
CDR3 DNA: TGTGCCAGCAGTTATTCGACAGGGAGAGGCTACGAGCAGTACTTC

J gene: TRBJ2-3
V gene: TRBV5-8
D gene: -
clone size: -
CDR3 protein: CASSRGHTDTQYF
CDR3 DNA: TGTGCCAGCAGCAGGGGACACACAGATACGCAGTATTTT

J gene: TRBJ1-2
V gene: TRBV7-3
D gene: -
clone size: -
CDR3 protein: CASSLTGLSGGYTF
CDR3 DNA: TGTGCCAGCAGCTTAACGGGACTCTCGGGTGGCTACACCTTC

J gene: TRBJ2-5
V gene: TRBV5-1
D gene: TRBD2
clone size: once
CDR3 protein: CASNLAGTETQYF
CDR3 DNA: TGCGCCAGCAATTTAGCGGGAACAGAGACCCAGTACTTC

J gene: TRBJ2-2
V gene: TRBV9
D gene: TRBD1
clone size: -
CDR3 protein: CASSRPGGASGELFF
CDR3 DNA: TGTGCCAGCAGCCGACCAGGGGGCGCCAGCGGGGAGCTGTTTTTT

J gene: TRBJ2-5
V gene: TRBV14
D gene: TRBD2
clone size: once
CDR3 protein: CASTRPVLAGPREETQYF
CDR3 DNA: TGTGCCAGCACCCGCCCCGTACTAGCGGGCCCCAGGGAAGAGACCCAGTACTTC

J gene: TRBJ1-2
V gene: TRBV7-9
D gene: -
clone size: -
CDR3 protein: CASSVMGGPNYGYTF
CDR3 DNA: TGTGCCAGCAGCGTGATGGGAGGCCCTAACTATGGCTACACCTTC

J gene: TRBJ2-1
V gene: TRBV20-1
D gene: TRBD2
clone size: once
CDR3 protein: CSASSAGGVWDNEQFF
CDR3 DNA: TGCAGTGCTAGTTCAGCGGGAGGGGTCTGGGACAATGAGCAGTTCTTC

J gene: TRBJ2-7
V gene: TRBV21-1
D gene: -
clone size: -
CDR3 protein: CASSAKTSGSENEQYF
CDR3 DNA: TGTGCCAGCAGCGCTAAGACTAGCGGGAGCGAGAACGAGCAGTACTTC

J gene: TRBJ1-2
V gene: TRBV15
D gene: -
clone size: -
CDR3 protein: CATTKRGNYGYTF
CDR3 DNA: TGTGCCACCACTAAGAGAGGGAACTATGGCTACACCTTC

J gene: TRBJ2-6
V gene: TRBV19
D gene: TRBD1
clone size: -
CDR3 protein: CASSNRGASSGANVLTF
CDR3 DNA: TGTGCCAGTAGTAACAGGGGGGCTTCCTCTGGGGCCAACGTCCTGACTTTC

J gene: TRBJ2-7
V gene: TRBV27
D gene: -
clone size: -
CDR3 protein: CASKGGVPYEQYF
CDR3 DNA: TGTGCCAGCAAGGGCGGGGTCCCCTACGAGCAGTACTTC

J gene: TRBJ2-3
V gene: TRBV11-3
D gene: TRBD2
clone size: -
CDR3 protein: CASSLKRGLAGGGDTQYF
CDR3 DNA: TGTGCCAGCAGCTTAAAGAGGGGACTAGCGGGAGGGGGGGATACGCAGTATTTT

J gene: TRBJ1-1
V gene: TRBV28
D gene: TRBD1
clone size: few
CDR3 protein: CASSPNRGRSTEAFF
CDR3 DNA: TGTGCCAGCAGTCCGAACAGGGGGAGAAGCACTGAAGCTTTCTTT